A single TCR beta chain is shown here with its context. What antigen it recognizes has not been identified. No much larger clone exists at a distance of one base, and base qualities are not known. What the time point label conveys for this sample: baseline before first vaccination. Vaccinee samples were obtained from the UK trials COV001 and COV002, which included a single-blind randomized controlled phase 2/3 trial of AZD1222 (ChAdOx1 nCoV-19) in healthy adults. Trial participant PBMC samples were collected at day 0 and day 28 after the second dose for TCRbeta chain sequencing. The CDR3 regions of human TCRbeta chains were analyzed by immunosequencing. Per the source publication's procedure: Repertoire TCRs were checked for matches against a reference library of SARS-CoV-2-specific TCRs that had been generated using the MIRA antigen-specificity platform. Breadth was defined as the fraction of unique TCRs that were SARS-CoV-2-associated. Depth was defined as the fraction of total T cells that were SARS-CoV-2-associated. Using the MIRA data, each spike-specific TCR was assigned both to the spike region to which the TCR was reactive and to a CD4 or CD8 class. Log10-transformed breadth and depth values were compared by one-way ANOVA with Sidak's multiple comparisons tests. TCRdb limited this immuneACCESS table to in-frame rearrangements with V and J called. A share of clones is missing; checked studies link under half to unresolved V genes, and the rest is unexplained. V and J calls and clone size are given by that table; D and trimming were obtained from the DNA. Counted in this sample were some 50,000 clones; more than 75% of them appeared once. 15% to 20% of the sample is held by the ten biggest clonotypes.

Deletion took 4 bases off V and 4 bases off J, with a span of 11 bases between the germline ends. The CDR3 contains 13 residues, cysteine and phenylalanine counted. Left in the record is the CDR3 DNA by itself, 39 bases read in frame from the first base. CDR1 and CDR2 are read off the germline V gene (reference sequence) as SGHNT and YYREEE. These data originate in a study of T cell responses to AZD1222 COVID-19 vaccine (dated by TCRdb to the early 2020s). Regarding the study in general: AZD1222 recipients given second doses at about 4 weeks or at about 12 weeks were pooled, since spike-specific TCR depth and breadth were not found to differ between the two schedules. Enrollment into the trials was organized by age into subgroups of 18-55, 56-69 and 70-plus years, and those subgroups contained roughly 150, 30 and 60 TCR-sequenced participants, respectively. A total of over 230 trial participants underwent TCR sequencing, of whom some 210 received two doses of AZD1222 and about 25 received two doses of the MenACWY control vaccine.

Overall results and qualifications from the work: The 56-69-year group was small, and its depth increase did not reach significance, likely because of low power. Nearly half of unique spike-specific TCRs reportedly recognized epitopes outside regions mutated in the B.1.351 and B.1.1.7 variants. Spike-specific TCR breadth and depth rose significantly after two AZD1222 doses compared with day 0 and with MenACWY recipients. The vaccine-associated CD4 TCRs covered the entire spike protein, and the dominant responses fell in regions 160-218 and 743-854. Conclusions about previously exposed vaccinees are limited because only five or six AZD1222 recipients were SARS-CoV-2 seropositive at baseline. Most participants were white British and females outnumbered males, and the authors suggested that clonal diversity may have been underestimated. No day 14 peak-response samples were available, so repertoires were characterized only after the peak T cell response.

The source was peripheral blood, collected on day 0 of AZD1222 vaccination. The sequence was obtained from an adult in good health. Recombination linked TRBV5-4 to TRBJ2-5, with the D gene not confidently named. CDR3 region: CASSPETTETQYF. The DNA sequence is as follows: TGTGCCAGCAGCCCTGAGACGACAGAGACCCAGTACTTC.